Each of the 5 T cell receptor beta chains below was sequenced from the same sample in a study of blood T cell repertoires in COVID-19. Assay used: immunoSEQ multiplex PCR; TCRdb lists only in-frame clones, some missing. The sample yields about 63,000 clones, around 80% seen once. The sequenced material came from peripheral blood. All receptors derive from a human donor in a cohort sampled during active COVID-19.

This clone was picked up a small number of times. V usage is TRBV5-1 and J usage is TRBJ1-1; D not resolved. Trimming pared 4 bases from V and 0 bases from J, leaving 13 bases between. Germline-derived CDR1 and CDR2 are SGHRS and YFSETQ. CDR3 length: 15 residues. As DNA, the CDR3 is TGCGCCAGCAGCGGCGGGTTTATCATGAACACTGAAGCTTTCTTT. Its protein is CASSGGFIMNTEAFF.

The chain is built from TRBV4-1 and TRBJ2-1; maybe TRBD2 (5 bases). V lost 0 bases to trimming and J lost 3 bases, with 6 bases between them. Per germline, CDR1 MGHRA and CDR2 YSYEKL. CDR3 length equals 14 residues. CDR3 coding DNA: TGCGCCAGCAGCCAAGACCGGGACTACAATGAGCAGTTCTTC. Translation gives CASSQDRDYNEQFF.

DNA for the CDR3: TGTGCTAGTGGTTTGGGCGGACAGGGAAGGATTGAAGCTTTCTTT. Its protein product is CASGLGGQGRIEAFF. The V and J genes are TRBV12-5 and TRBJ1-1, with 8 bases matching TRBD1. V shed 1 base, J shed 7 bases, and the junction held 8 bases outside the gene matches. Per germline, CDR1 LGHNT and CDR2 FRNRAP. CDR3 length equals 15 residues. The full variable domain, its missing parts supplied by reference TRBV12-5 and TRBJ1-1, is DARVTQTPRHKVTEMGQEVTMRCQPILGHNTVFWYRQTMMQGLELLAYFRNRAPLDDSGMPKDRFSAEMPDATLATLKIQPSEPRDSAVYFCASGLGGQGRIEAFFGQGTRLTVV.

The chain carries TRBV29-1 and TRBJ1-5, with TRBD1 matching over 7 bases. This CDR3 spans 13 amino acids. Germline V CDR1 and CDR2: SQVTM, ANQGSEA. J was trimmed by 3 bases and V by 4 bases; bases with no gene match: 3. The CDR3 region is CSVAGGLNQPQHF. The CDR3 DNA follows: TGCAGCGTTGCAGGGGGGCTCAATCAGCCCCAGCATTTT.

The chain carries TRBV7-8 and TRBJ1-1; no reliable D call. Germline V lookup: CDR1 SGHVS, CDR2 FQNEAQ. The germline V and J ends were trimmed by 1 base and 2 bases, with 17 bases remaining between them. This CDR3 is built from 17 residues. CDR3 sequence reads: CASSLETIASSNTEAFF. As DNA, the CDR3 is TGTGCCAGCAGCTTAGAAACAATCGCATCGTCAAACACTGAAGCTTTCTTT.